These T cell receptor beta chains were read from a single sample in a study of breast tumors, draining lymph nodes, adjacent tissues. From the multiplex PCR reads, TCRdb called clonotypes with MiXCR, one entry per CDR3 protein. The table has around 110,000 distinct CDR3 sequences, around 30% seen once. The specimen sequenced was axillary lymph node tissue. The receptors here all came from a female donor with breast cancer. Some clones in this sample may be carry-over from other donors' samples. CDR3s include the opening cysteine and the closing phenylalanine or tryptophan. Fields, in order: CDR3 DNA, CDR3 protein, clone size, J gene, D gene, V gene. D genes are given only for firm matches. Not every row has a clone size; where given, it reads once, few, many or a size class.

TGTGCCATCAGAGGAGGGGACTACACCTTC	CAIRGGDYTF	many	TRBJ1-2	-	TRBV10-3
TGCGCCAGCAGCCAAGGTTGGACTAGCGGGAGTAACGAGCAGTACTTC	CASSQGWTSGSNEQYF	many	TRBJ2-7	TRBD2	TRBV4-1
TGTGCCAGCAGCCAAGAACACCGATCTGGGGCCAACGTCCTGACTTTC	CASSQEHRSGANVLTF	many	TRBJ2-6	-	TRBV3-1
TGTGCCAGCAGCCTCACAGGGCGGGAGTGGGGAGAGACCCAGTACTTC	CASSLTGREWGETQYF	-	TRBJ2-5	-	TRBV3-1
TGTGCCAGCAGTTCCCTCCAGGACAGCGCAGATACGCAGTATTTT	CASSSLQDSADTQYF	-	TRBJ2-3	-	TRBV28
TGTGCCAGCAGCCGAGGGGGACTAGCGGGTTACAATGAGCAGTTCTTC	CASSRGGLAGYNEQFF	many	TRBJ2-1	TRBD2	TRBV7-9
TGTGCCATCACTGGGGGAGGGCCCCACTCGAGCTCCTACAATGAGCAGTTCTTC	CAITGGGPHSSSYNEQFF	many	TRBJ2-1	TRBD2	TRBV10-3
TGTGCCACCTCGCCCGGGACAGGGGATACCGGGGAGCTGTTTTTT	CATSPGTGDTGELFF	many	TRBJ2-2	TRBD1	TRBV6-2/TRBV6-3
TGCAGTGCCCGGCGCCCTAGCGTCGAGACCCAGTACTTC	CSARRPSVETQYF	many	TRBJ2-5	-	TRBV20-1
TGTGCCAGCAGTCACGGGCCGGGGGCCCCCCTCCAGGGCACAGATACGCAGTATTTT	CASSHGPGAPLQGTDTQYF	-	TRBJ2-3	-	TRBV6-6
TGTGCCAGCAGAGAAGAAACCGGGACATCGAGGGCCCTCCACTTT	CASREETGTSRALHF	many	TRBJ1-6	-	TRBV2
TGTGCCAGCAGCTTGAAGTCGTCCGAGCAGTACTTC	CASSLKSSEQYF	many	TRBJ2-7	-	TRBV7-2
TGTGCCAGCAGTCACTCGGGGGGACTTAGGAATGAGCAGTTCTTC	CASSHSGGLRNEQFF	few	TRBJ2-1	TRBD2	TRBV6-2/TRBV6-3
TGCGCCAGCAGCAAGGGACAGGGGGATTATGAGACCCAGTACTTC	CASSKGQGDYETQYF	many	TRBJ2-5	TRBD1	TRBV5-1
TGCAGTTCATATCCAGGACTAGCGGGGACTTCTAGCACAGATACGCAGTATTTT	CSSYPGLAGTSSTDTQYF	many	TRBJ2-3	TRBD2	TRBV20-1
TGTGCCAGCAGACCCCCGGTCGGCACGCAGTATTTT	CASRPPVGTQYF	many	TRBJ2-3	-	TRBV2
TGTGCCAGCAGCGTGACTAGCGGGAGGAATTCAGAGACCCAGTACTTC	CASSVTSGRNSETQYF	many	TRBJ2-5	TRBD2	TRBV28
TGTGCCAGCAGTGTCGGTGCGGGTCAGCCCCAGCATTTT	CASSVGAGQPQHF	many	TRBJ1-5	-	TRBV25-1
TGTGCCAGCAGCTTAACGCGGGTATGGAATTCACCCCTCCACTTT	CASSLTRVWNSPLHF	many	TRBJ1-6	-	TRBV7-3
TGTGCCAGTAGTATATCGGTCGCACCCATTTATGGCCGCACCTTC	CASSISVAPIYGRTF	-	TRBJ1-2	-	TRBV19
TGCAGTGCTAGAATCACGCGGGGCCGAGAGACCCAGTACTTC	CSARITRGRETQYF	-	TRBJ2-5	-	TRBV20-1
TGTGCCAGCAGTCCGCGACTCACAGGGTCCGGAAACACCATATATTTT	CASSPRLTGSGNTIYF	many	TRBJ1-3	-	TRBV28
TGTGCCAGCAGACGGACAGAGGAAACGAACACTGAAGCTTTCTTT	CASRRTEETNTEAFF	many	TRBJ1-1	-	TRBV12-3/TRBV12-4
TGTGCCAGCAGCTTGAAAAGGGAGTGGAGCTATGGCTACACCTTC	CASSLKREWSYGYTF	many	TRBJ1-2	-	TRBV5-6
TGTGCCAGCAGCTTGGCGGGGGGCGTTTACGGCGGGGAGCTGTTTTTT	CASSLAGGVYGGELFF	many	TRBJ2-2	-	TRBV5-6
TGTGCCAGCAGCCGGGACAGTGAAAAACTGTTTTTT	CASSRDSEKLFF	-	TRBJ1-4	TRBD1	TRBV7-3
TGTGCCAGCAGTTACCAGGGACACAGCTCCTACGAGCAGTACTTC	CASSYQGHSSYEQYF	-	TRBJ2-7	-	TRBV6-6
TGTGCCAGCACCCGAGGGCGAGATACGCAGTATTTT	CASTRGRDTQYF	many	TRBJ2-3	-	TRBV7-9
TGTGCCAGCAGTCACTCGAGGGCGGGAGGGCGAAGCTCCAATGAGCAGTTCTTC	CASSHSRAGGRSSNEQFF	many	TRBJ2-1	TRBD2	TRBV6-2/TRBV6-3
TGCGCCAGCAGCTTGGGTGTCGCAGGGACGGGGGAGCAGTACTTC	CASSLGVAGTGEQYF	many	TRBJ2-7	-	TRBV5-1
TGTGCCAGCAGCTTAGTGGTCCCCACTAGCGACAGAACAGATACGCAGTATTTT	CASSLVVPTSDRTDTQYF	many	TRBJ2-3	TRBD2	TRBV7-8
TGTGCCAGCAGCCTGACAGGTCTAGAAATGAACACTGAAGCTTTCTTT	CASSLTGLEMNTEAFF	-	TRBJ1-1	-	TRBV7-9
TGTGCCAGCAGTTTATTCCTAAGGGGGGGATACAATGAGCAGTTCTTC	CASSLFLRGGYNEQFF	many	TRBJ2-1	-	TRBV12-3/TRBV12-4
TGCGCCAGCAGGATCGGTACAAGCTCCTACAATGAGCAGTTCTTC	CASRIGTSSYNEQFF	-	TRBJ2-1	-	TRBV5-1
TGTGCCAGCACTCAAGTGGGGGGCACCGGGGAGCTGTTTTTT	CASTQVGGTGELFF	few	TRBJ2-2	-	TRBV28
TGTGCCAGCACTTATGGTGGCAGGACCACCGGGGAGCTGTTTTTT	CASTYGGRTTGELFF	many	TRBJ2-2	-	TRBV6-1
TGTGCCAGCAGCTTAGTCGGCAGTCGGTTTAGCTCCTATAATTCACCCCTCCACTTT	CASSLVGSRFSSYNSPLHF	many	TRBJ1-6	-	TRBV13
TGTGCCAGCAGCTTAGTGCGGGGGACGAACACTGAAGCTTTCTTT	CASSLVRGTNTEAFF	few	TRBJ1-1	-	TRBV11-2
TGTGCCAGCAGCTTAACCGGGACTAGCTATGAGACTCAGGACTTC	CASSLTGTSYETQDF	-	TRBJ2-5	TRBD2	TRBV7-6
TGTGCCAGCAGTTCGTCGGGGACTATCATAGGCGAGCAGTACTTC	CASSSSGTIIGEQYF	many	TRBJ2-7	TRBD2	TRBV12-3/TRBV12-4
TGTGCCAGCAGCGTAGCTTCGGGTCTCACCGGGGAGCTGTTTTTT	CASSVASGLTGELFF	many	TRBJ2-2	-	TRBV9
TGTGCCAGCAGCCCAGACGGGGGGAACACCGGGGAGCTGTTTTTT	CASSPDGGNTGELFF	many	TRBJ2-2	-	TRBV7-3
TGTGCCACCAGTGGCACAGGGGTTGACAATCAGCCCCAGCATTTT	CATSGTGVDNQPQHF	-	TRBJ1-5	TRBD1	TRBV24-1
TGCAGTGCTAGAGATAGGGCAGGGTGGTACGAGCAGTACTTC	CSARDRAGWYEQYF	many	TRBJ2-7	-	TRBV20-1
TGTGCCAGCAGTCGTTACGACAGCTCCTACGAGCAGTACTTC	CASSRYDSSYEQYF	many	TRBJ2-7	-	TRBV6-5
TGTGCCTGGAGTCGTGGGGGGGCGATGCGTGAGCAGTACTTC	CAWSRGGAMREQYF	many	TRBJ2-7	-	TRBV30
TGTGCCAGCAGTGGGACTAGCGTGGGCTCCTACAATGAGCAGTTCTTC	CASSGTSVGSYNEQFF	-	TRBJ2-1	TRBD2	TRBV6-1